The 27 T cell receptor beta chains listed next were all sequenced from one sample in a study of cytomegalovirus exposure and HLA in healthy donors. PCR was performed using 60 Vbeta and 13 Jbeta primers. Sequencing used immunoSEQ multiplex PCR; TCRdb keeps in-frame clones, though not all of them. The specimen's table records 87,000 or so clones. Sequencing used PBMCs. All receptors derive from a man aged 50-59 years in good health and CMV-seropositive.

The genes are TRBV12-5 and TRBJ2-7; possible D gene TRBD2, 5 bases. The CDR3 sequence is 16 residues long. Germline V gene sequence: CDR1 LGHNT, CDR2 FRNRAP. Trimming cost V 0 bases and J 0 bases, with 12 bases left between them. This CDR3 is CASGLVPGVGSYEQYF. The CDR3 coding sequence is TGTGCTAGTGGTTTGGTCCCCGGGGTCGGCTCCTACGAGCAGTACTTC.

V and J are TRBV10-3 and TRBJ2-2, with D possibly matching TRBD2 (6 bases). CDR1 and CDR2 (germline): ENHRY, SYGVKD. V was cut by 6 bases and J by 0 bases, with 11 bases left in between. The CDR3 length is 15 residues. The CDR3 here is CAISRDSANTGELFF. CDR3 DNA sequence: TGTGCCATCAGCCGGGACTCCGCGAACACCGGGGAGCTGTTTTTT.

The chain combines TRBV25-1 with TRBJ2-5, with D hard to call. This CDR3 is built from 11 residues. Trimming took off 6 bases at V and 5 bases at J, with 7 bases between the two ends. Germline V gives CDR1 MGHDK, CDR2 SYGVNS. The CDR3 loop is CASRQFETQYF. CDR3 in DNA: TGTGCCAGCAGACAGTTCGAGACCCAGTACTTC. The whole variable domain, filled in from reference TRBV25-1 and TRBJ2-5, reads EADIYQTPRYLVIGTGKKITLECSQTMGHDKMYWYQQDPGMELHLIHYSYGVNSTEKGDLSSESTVSRIRTEHFPLTLESARPSHTSQYLCASRQFETQYFGPGTRLLVL.

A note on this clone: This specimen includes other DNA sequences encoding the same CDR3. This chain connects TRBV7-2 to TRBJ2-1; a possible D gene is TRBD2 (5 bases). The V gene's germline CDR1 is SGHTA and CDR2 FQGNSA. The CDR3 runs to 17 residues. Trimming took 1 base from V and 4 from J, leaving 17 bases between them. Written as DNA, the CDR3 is TGTGCCAGCAGCTTAGTCGGCAGCGACCGGGGATACAATGAGCAGTTCTTC. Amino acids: CASSLVGSDRGYNEQFF.

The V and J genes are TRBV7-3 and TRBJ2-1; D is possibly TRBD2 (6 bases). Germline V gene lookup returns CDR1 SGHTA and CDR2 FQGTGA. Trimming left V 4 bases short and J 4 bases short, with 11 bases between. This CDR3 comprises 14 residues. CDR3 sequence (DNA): TGTGCCAGCAGCTCAACCGGGACTTACAATGAGCAGTTCTTC. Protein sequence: CASSSTGTYNEQFF.

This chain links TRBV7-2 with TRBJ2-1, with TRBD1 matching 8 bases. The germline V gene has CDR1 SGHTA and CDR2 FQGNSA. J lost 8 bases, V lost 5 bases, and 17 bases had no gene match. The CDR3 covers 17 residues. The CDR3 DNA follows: TGTGCCAGCAGCCCGACGCCCCCCGGGACAGGCAACGATGAGCAGTTCTTC. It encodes CASSPTPPGTGNDEQFF.

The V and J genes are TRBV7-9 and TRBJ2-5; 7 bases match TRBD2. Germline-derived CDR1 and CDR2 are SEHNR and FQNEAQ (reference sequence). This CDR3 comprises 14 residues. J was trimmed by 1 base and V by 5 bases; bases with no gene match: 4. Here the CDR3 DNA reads TGTGCCAGCAGCCTACTAGCGTTCCAAGAGACCCAGTACTTC. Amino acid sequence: CASSLLAFQETQYF.

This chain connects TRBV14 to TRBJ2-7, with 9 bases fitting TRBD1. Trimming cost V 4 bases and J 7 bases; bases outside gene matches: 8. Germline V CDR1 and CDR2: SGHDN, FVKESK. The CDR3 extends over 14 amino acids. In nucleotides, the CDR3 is TGTGCCAGCAGCCCGGACAGGGGCATGAGGGAGCAGTACTTC. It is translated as CASSPDRGMREQYF.

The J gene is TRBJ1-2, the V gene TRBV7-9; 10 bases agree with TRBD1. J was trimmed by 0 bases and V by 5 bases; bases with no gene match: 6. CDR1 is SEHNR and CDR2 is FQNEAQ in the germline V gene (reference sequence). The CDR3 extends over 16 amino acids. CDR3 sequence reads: CASSKGQGSANYGYTF. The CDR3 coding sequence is TGTGCCAGCAGCAAGGGACAGGGGAGCGCTAACTATGGCTACACCTTC.

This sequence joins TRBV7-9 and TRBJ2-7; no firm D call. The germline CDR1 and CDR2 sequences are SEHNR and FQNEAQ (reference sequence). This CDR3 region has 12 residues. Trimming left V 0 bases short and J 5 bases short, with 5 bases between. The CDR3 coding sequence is TGTGCCAGCAGCTTAGCGGAGCACGAGCAGTACTTC. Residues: CASSLAEHEQYF.

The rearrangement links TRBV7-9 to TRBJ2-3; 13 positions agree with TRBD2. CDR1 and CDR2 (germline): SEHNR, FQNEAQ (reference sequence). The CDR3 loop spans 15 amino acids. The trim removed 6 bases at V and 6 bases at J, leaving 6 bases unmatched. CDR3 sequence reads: CASSPGLAGVDTQYF. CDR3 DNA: TGTGCCAGCAGTCCAGGACTAGCGGGAGTTGATACGCAGTATTTT.

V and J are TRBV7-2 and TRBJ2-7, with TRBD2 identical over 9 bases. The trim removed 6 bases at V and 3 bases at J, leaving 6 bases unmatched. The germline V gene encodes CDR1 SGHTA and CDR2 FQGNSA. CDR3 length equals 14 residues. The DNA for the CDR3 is TGTGCCAGCAGTCTGGCTAGCGGGAACTACGAGCAGTACGTC. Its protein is CASSLASGNYEQYV.

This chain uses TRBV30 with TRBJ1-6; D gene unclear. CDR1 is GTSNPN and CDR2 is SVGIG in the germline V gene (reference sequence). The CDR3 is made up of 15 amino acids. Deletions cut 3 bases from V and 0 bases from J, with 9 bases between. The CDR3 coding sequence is TGTGCCTGGAGCGTCCGGGGCTCCTATAATTCACCCCTCCACTTT. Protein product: CAWSVRGSYNSPLHF. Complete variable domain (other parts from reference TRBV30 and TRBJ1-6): SQTIHQWPATLVQPVGSPLSLECTVEGTSNPNLYWYRQAAGRGLQLLFYSVGIGQISSEVPQNLSASRPQDRQFILSSKKLLLSDSGFYLCAWSVRGSYNSPLHFGNGTRLTVT.

In nucleotides, the CDR3 is TGTGCCTGGAGCAGAGACAGGGGGCAGCGAGCTAACTATGGCTACACCTTC. Amino acids: CAWSRDRGQRANYGYTF. This chain joins TRBV30 and TRBJ1-2, with 10 bases that match TRBD1. The CDR3 length is 17 residues. V was clipped by 3 bases and J by 0 bases; unmatched bases: 10. In germline, CDR1 is GTSNPN, CDR2 SVGIG (reference sequence).

The CDR3 reads CASSLSTTGTTSTDTQYF. The CDR3 DNA sequence: TGTGCCAGCAGCTTATCCACGACAGGGACAACTAGCACAGATACGCAGTATTTT. The chain recombines TRBV7-8 with TRBJ2-3; 7 bases are a match to TRBD1. Germline CDR1 reads SGHVS; CDR2 reads FQNEAQ. The CDR3 runs to 18 residues. The V segment lost 2 bases and the J segment 0 bases; nucleotides outside the gene matches: 11.

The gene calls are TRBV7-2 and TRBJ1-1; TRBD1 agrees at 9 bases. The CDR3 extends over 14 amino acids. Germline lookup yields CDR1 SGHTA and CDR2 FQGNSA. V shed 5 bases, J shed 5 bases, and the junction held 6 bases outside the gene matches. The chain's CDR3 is CASSQGQGRTEAFF. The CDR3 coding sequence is TGTGCCAGCAGCCAAGGACAGGGGCGGACTGAAGCTTTCTTT. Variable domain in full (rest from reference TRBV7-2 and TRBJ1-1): GAGVSQSPSNKVTEKGKDVELRCDPISGHTALYWYRQSLGQGLEFLIYFQGNSAPDKSGLPSDRFSAERTGGSVSTLTIQRTQQEDSAVYLCASSQGQGRTEAFFGQGTRLTVV.

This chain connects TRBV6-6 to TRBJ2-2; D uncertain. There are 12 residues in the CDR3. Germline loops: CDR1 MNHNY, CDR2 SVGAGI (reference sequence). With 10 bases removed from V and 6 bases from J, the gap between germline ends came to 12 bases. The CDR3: CANLLEPGELFF. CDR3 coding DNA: TGTGCCAACCTTCTAGAGCCCGGGGAGCTGTTTTTT.

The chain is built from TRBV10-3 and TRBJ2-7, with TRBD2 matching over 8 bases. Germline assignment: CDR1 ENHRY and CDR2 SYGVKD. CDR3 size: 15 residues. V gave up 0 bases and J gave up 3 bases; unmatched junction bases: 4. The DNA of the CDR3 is TGTGCCATCAGTGAGTCACTCGGGGGGGGCTACGAGCAGTACTTC. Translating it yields CAISESLGGGYEQYF.

The CDR3 loop is CSAPIGGNTEAFF. In nucleotides, the CDR3 is TGCAGCGCCCCTATTGGTGGGAACACTGAAGCTTTCTTT. The rearrangement joins TRBV29-1 to TRBJ1-1; D unresolved. The germline gives CDR1 SQVTM, CDR2 ANQGSEA. The CDR3 totals 13 residues. The germline V and J ends were trimmed by 7 bases and 1 base, with 13 bases remaining between them.

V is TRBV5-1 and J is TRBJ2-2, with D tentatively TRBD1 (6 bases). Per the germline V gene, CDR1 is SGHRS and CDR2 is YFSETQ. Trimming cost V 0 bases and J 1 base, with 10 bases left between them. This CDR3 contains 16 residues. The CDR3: CASSLDPTGNTGELFF. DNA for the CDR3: TGCGCCAGCAGCTTGGACCCGACAGGGAACACCGGGGAGCTGTTTTTT.

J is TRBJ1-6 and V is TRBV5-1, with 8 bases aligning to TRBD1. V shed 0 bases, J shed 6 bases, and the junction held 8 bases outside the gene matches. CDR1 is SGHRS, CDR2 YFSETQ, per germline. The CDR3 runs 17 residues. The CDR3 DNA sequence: TGCGCCAGCAGCTTGGCCCCCGGACAGGGAGGTAATTCACCCCTCCACTTT. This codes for CASSLAPGQGGNSPLHF.

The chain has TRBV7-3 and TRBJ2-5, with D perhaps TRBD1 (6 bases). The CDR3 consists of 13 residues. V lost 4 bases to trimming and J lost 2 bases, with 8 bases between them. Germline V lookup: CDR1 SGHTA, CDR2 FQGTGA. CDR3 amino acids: CASSSGQQETQYF. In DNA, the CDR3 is TGTGCCAGCAGCTCCGGACAGCAAGAGACCCAGTACTTC.

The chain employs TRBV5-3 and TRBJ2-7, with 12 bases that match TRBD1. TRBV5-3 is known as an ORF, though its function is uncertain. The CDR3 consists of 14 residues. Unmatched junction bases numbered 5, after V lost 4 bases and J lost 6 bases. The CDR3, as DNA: TGTGCCAGAAGCCAGGGACAGGGGGCGGGCGAGCAGTACGTC. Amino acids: CARSQGQGAGEQYV.

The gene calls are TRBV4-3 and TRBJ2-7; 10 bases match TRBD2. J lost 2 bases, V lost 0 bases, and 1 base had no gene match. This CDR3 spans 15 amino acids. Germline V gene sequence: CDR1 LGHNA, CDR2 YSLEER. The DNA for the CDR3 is TGCGCCAGCAGCCAAGATCTAGCGGGGGCCTACGAGCAGTACGTC. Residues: CASSQDLAGAYEQYV.

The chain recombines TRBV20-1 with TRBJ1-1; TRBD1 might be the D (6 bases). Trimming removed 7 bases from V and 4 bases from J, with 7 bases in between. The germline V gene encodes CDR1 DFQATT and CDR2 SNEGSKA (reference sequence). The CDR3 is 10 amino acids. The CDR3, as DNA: TGCAGTGTAGGGGGCACTGAAGCTTTCTTT. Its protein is CSVGGTEAFF.

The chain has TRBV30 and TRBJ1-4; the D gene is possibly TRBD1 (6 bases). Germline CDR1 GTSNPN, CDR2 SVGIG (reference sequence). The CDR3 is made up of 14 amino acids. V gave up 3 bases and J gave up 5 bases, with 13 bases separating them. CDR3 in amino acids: CAWSTGLGNEKLFF. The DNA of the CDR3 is TGTGCCTGGAGCACAGGGCTGGGGAATGAAAAACTGTTTTTT.

CDR3: CASSFWGGGNIQYF. CDR3 sequence (DNA): TGTGCCAGCAGCTTTTGGGGAGGGGGGAACATTCAGTACTTC. The chain links TRBV7-2 to TRBJ2-4, with D maybe TRBD2 (7 bases). Deletions cut 3 bases from V and 7 bases from J, with 13 bases between. The CDR3 has 14 amino acids. Germline CDR1 is SGHTA and CDR2 is FQGNSA. Full variable domain (outside the CDR3, taken from reference TRBV7-2 and TRBJ2-4): GAGVSQSPSNKVTEKGKDVELRCDPISGHTALYWYRQSLGQGLEFLIYFQGNSAPDKSGLPSDRFSAERTGGSVSTLTIQRTQQEDSAVYLCASSFWGGGNIQYFGAGTRLSVL.